This TCR beta chain was sequenced for a study of T cell repertoires in cytomegalovirus infection. Overall study context: It was the public TCR beta signatures that indicated both CMV infection and matching HLA type.

MiXCR was run by TCRdb on the reads, yielding one entry per CDR3 protein. Of approximately 100,000 distinct CDR3 sequences in the sample, 20% to 25% were seen once. Regarding the study as a whole: There were HLA-C-restricted CMV-specific TCR beta clonotypes dominating the ex vivo response. Based on cumulative public TCR beta family frequency, carriers of CMV plus the relevant HLA were identified.

For this clonotype: Its specificity is not known.

This CDR3 has 15 amino acids. V lost 4 bases and J lost 4, with 16 bases in between. Looked up from germline, CDR1 is SGHVS and CDR2 is FQNEAQ. The sequence came from a human donor in good health (CMV status not recorded). Some clones in this sample may be carry-over from other donors' samples. Material for sequencing was CD8+ T cells from PBMCs. The genes are TRBV7-8 and TRBJ1-1; no firm D call. This CDR3 is CASSSDGMGGTEAFF. The DNA for the CDR3 is TGTGCCAGCAGCTCGGACGGTATGGGAGGCACTGAAGCTTTCTTT.